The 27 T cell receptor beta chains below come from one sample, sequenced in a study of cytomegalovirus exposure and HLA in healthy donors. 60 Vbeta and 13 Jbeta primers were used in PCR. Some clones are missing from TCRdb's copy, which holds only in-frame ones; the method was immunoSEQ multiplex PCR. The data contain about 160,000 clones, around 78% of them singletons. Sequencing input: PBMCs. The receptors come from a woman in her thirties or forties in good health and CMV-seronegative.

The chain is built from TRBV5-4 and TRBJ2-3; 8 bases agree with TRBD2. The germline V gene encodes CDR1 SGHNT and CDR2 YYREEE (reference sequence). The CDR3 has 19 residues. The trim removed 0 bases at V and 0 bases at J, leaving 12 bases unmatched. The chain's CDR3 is CASSLDPYGRASSTDTQYF. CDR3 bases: TGTGCCAGCAGCTTGGATCCTTACGGGAGGGCTTCTAGCACAGATACGCAGTATTTT. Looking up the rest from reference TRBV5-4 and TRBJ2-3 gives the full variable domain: ETGVTQSPTHLIKTRGQQVTLRCSSQSGHNTVSWYQQALGQGPQFIFQYYREEENGRGNFPPRFSGLQFPNYSSELNVNALELDDSALYLCASSLDPYGRASSTDTQYFGPGTRLTVL.

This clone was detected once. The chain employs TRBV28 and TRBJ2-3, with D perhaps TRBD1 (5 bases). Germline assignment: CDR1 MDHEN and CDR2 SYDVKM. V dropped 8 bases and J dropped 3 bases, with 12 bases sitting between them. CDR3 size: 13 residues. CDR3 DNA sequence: TGTGCCAGCGGGTTACAGGAGACAGATACGCAGTATTTT. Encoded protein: CASGLQETDTQYF.

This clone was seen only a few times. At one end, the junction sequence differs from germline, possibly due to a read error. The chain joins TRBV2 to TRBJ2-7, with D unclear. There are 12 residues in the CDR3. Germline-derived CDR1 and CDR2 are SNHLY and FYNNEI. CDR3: CASSRSVNPLDF. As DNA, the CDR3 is TGTGCCAGCAGTAGGTCAGTAAATCCGCTAGACTTC.

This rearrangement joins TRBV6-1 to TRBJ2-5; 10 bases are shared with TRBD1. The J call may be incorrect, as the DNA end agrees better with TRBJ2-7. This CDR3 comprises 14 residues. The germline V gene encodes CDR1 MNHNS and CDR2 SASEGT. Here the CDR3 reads CASSVRGQGYEQYF. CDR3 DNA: TGTGCCAGCAGTGTCCGGGGACAGGGGTACGAGCAGTACTTC.

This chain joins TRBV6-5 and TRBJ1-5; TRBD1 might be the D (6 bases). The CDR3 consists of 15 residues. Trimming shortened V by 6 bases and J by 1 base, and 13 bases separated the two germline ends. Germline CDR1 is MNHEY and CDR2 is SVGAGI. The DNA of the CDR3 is TGTGCCAGCAGCCCAGGGGTTTACAGCAATCAGCCCCAGCATTTT. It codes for CASSPGVYSNQPQHF.

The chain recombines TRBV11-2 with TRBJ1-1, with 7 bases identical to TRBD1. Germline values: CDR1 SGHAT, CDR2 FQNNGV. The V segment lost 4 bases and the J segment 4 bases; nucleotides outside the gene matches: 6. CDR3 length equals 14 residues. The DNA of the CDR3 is TGTGCCAGCAGCTCCACAGGGGTCAGCACTGAAGCTTTCTTT. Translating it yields CASSSTGVSTEAFF.

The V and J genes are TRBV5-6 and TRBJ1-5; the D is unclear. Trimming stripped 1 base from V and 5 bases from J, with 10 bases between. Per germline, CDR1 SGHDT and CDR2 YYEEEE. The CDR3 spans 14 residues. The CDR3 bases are TGTGCCAGCAGCTTGTTCAGTACCCATCAGCCCCAGCATTTT. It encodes CASSLFSTHQPQHF. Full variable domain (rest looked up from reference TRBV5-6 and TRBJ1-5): DAGVTQSPTHLIKTRGQQVTLRCSPKSGHDTVSWYQQALGQGPQFIFQYYEEEERQRGNFPDRFSGHQFPNYSSELNVNALLLGDSALYLCASSLFSTHQPQHFGDGTRLSIL.

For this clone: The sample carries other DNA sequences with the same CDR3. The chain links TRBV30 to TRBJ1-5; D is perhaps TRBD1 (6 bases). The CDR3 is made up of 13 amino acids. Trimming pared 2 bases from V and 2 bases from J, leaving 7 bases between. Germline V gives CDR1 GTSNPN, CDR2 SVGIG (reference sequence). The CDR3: CAWSPGGNQPQHF. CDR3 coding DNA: TGTGCCTGGAGTCCAGGGGGCAATCAGCCCCAGCATTTT.

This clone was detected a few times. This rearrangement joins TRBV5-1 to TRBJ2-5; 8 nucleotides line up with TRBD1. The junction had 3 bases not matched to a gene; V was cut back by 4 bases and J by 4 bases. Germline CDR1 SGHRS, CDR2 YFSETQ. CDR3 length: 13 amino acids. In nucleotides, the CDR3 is TGCGCCAGCAGCCGGACAGGGACAGAGACCCAGTACTTC. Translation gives CASSRTGTETQYF.

CDR3 sequence: CASSPSTGELFF. DNA for the CDR3: TGTGCCAGCAGCCCTAGTACCGGGGAGCTGTTTTTT. This chain links TRBV11-2 with TRBJ2-2; D unresolved. Trimming removed 5 bases at V and 5 bases at J, with 6 bases between. The CDR3 runs 12 residues. Germline values: CDR1 SGHAT, CDR2 FQNNGV.

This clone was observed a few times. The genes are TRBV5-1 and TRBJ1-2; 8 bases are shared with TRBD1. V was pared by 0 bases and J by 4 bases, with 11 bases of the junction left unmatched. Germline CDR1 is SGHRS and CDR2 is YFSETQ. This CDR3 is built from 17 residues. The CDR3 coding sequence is TGCGCCAGCAGCTTGGGAGCGGGCAGGGGGCTCTCCTATGGCTACACCTTC. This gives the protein CASSLGAGRGLSYGYTF.

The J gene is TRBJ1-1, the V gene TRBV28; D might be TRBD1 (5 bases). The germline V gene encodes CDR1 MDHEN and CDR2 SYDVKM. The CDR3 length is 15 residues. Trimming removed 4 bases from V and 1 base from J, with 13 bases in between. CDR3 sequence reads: CASSSSGSGNTEAFF. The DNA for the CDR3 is TGTGCCAGCAGTTCCTCAGGGTCGGGGAACACTGAAGCTTTCTTT.

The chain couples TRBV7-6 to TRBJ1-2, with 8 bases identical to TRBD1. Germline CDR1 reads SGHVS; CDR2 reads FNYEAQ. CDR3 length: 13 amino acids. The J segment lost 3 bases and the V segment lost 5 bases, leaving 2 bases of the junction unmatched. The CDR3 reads CASSPGGDYGYTF. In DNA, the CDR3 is TGTGCCAGCAGCCCAGGGGGCGACTATGGCTACACCTTC. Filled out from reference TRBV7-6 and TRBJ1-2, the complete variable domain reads GAGVSQSPRYKVTKRGQDVALRCDPISGHVSLYWYRQALGQGPEFLTYFNYEAQQDKSGLPNDRFSAERPEGSISTLTIQRTEQRDSAMYRCASSPGGDYGYTFGSGTRLTVV.

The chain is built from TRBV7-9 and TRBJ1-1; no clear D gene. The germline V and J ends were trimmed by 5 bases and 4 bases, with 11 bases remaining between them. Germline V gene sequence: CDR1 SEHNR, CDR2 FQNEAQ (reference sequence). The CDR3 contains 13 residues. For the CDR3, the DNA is TGTGCCAGCAGCCCCCAAACGGGCACTGAAGCTTTCTTT. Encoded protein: CASSPQTGTEAFF.

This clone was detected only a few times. The CDR3 DNA sequence: TGTGCCAGCAGCCCCGGACTAGCGGGGACCACAGATACGCAGTATTTT. This sequence encodes CASSPGLAGTTDTQYF. V and J are TRBV7-9 and TRBJ2-3; 12 bases are a match to TRBD2. The V gene end was trimmed by 5 bases and the J gene end by 2 bases; junction bases not matched to a gene: 5. The CDR3 is 16 residues long. The germline V gene has CDR1 SEHNR and CDR2 FQNEAQ (reference sequence).

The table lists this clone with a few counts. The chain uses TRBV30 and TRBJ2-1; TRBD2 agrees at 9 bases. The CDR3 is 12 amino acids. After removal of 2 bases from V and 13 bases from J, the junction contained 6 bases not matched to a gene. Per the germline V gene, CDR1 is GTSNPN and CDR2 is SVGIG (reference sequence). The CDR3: CAWSLAGGLQFF. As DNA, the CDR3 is TGTGCCTGGAGTTTGGCGGGAGGGCTCCAGTTCTTC. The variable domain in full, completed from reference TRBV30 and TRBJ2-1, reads SQTIHQWPATLVQPVGSPLSLECTVEGTSNPNLYWYRQAAGRGLQLLFYSVGIGQISSEVPQNLSASRPQDRQFILSSKKLLLSDSGFYLCAWSLAGGLQFFGPGTRLTVL.

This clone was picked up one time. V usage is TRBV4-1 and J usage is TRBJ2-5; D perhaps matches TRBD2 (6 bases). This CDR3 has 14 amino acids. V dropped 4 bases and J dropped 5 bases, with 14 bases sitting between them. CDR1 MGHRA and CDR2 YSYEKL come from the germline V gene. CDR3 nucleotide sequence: TGCGCCAGCAGCCCGGAGGGATTGACGGAGACCCAGTACTTC. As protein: CASSPEGLTETQYF.

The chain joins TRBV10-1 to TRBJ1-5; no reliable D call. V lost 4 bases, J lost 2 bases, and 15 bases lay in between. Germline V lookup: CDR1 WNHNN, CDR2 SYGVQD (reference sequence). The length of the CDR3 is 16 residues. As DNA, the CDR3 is TGCGCCAGCAGTGTAGAGGGTCTTGAGGGCAATCAGCCCCAGCATTTT. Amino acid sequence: CASSVEGLEGNQPQHF.

This CDR3 is CASSFARTGQDEQFF. For the CDR3, the DNA is TGTGCCAGCAGCTTTGCGAGGACAGGGCAGGATGAGCAGTTCTTC. This chain uses TRBV7-3 with TRBJ2-1, with 8 positions matching TRBD1. After removal of 3 bases from V and 8 bases from J, the junction contained 9 bases not matched to a gene. Per the germline V gene, CDR1 is SGHTA and CDR2 is FQGTGA. The CDR3 covers 15 residues.

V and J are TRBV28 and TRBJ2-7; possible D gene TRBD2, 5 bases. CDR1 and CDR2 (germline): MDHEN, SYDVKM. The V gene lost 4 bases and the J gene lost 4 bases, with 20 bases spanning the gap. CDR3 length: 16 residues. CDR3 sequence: CASSSIRGNGDYEQYF. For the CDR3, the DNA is TGTGCCAGCAGTTCAATACGAGGGAATGGGGATTACGAGCAGTACTTC.

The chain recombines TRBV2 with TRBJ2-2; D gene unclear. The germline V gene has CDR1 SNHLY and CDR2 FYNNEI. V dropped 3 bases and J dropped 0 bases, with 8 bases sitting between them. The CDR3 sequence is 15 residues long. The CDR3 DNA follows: TGTGCCAGCAGTGAGGTCAGAACGAACACCGGGGAGCTGTTTTTT. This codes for CASSEVRTNTGELFF.

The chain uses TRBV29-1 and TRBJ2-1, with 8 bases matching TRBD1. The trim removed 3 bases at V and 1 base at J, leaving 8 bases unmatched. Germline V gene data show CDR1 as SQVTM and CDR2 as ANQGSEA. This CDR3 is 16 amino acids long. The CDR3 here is CSVDMDRDQSYNEQFF. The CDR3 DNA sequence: TGCAGCGTTGATATGGACAGGGATCAGTCCTACAATGAGCAGTTCTTC.

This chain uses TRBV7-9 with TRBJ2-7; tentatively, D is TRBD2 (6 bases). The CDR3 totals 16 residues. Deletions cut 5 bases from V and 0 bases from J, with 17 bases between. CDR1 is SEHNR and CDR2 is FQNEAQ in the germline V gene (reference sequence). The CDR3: CASSPNPGVGSYEQYF. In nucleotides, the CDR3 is TGTGCCAGCAGCCCTAACCCGGGAGTGGGCTCCTACGAGCAGTACTTC.

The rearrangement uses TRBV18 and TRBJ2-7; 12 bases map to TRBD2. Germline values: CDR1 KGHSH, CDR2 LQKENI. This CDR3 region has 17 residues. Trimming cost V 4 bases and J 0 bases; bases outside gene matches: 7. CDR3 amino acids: CASSQSGLAGLSYEQYF. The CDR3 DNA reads TGTGCCAGCTCACAAAGCGGACTAGCGGGACTCTCCTACGAGCAGTACTTC. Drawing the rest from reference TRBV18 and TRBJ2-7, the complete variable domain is NAGVMQNPRHLVRRRGQEARLRCSPMKGHSHVYWYRQLPEEGLKFMVYLQKENIIDESGMPKERFSAEFPKEGPSILRIQQVVRGDSAAYFCASSQSGLAGLSYEQYFGPGTRLTVT.

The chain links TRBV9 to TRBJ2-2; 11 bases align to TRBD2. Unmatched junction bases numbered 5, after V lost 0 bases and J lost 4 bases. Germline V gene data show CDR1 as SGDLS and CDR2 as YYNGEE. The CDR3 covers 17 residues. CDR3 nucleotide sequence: TGTGCCAGCAGCGTAGGTAGCGGGAGGGCCGCCACCGGGGAGCTGTTTTTT. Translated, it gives CASSVGSGRAATGELFF.

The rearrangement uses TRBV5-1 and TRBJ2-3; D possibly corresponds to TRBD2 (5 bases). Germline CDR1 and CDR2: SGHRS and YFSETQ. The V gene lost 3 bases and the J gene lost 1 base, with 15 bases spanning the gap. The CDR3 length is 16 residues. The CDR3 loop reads CASSYGGFGGTDTQYF. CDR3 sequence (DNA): TGCGCCAGCAGCTACGGCGGGTTTGGGGGCACAGATACGCAGTATTTT. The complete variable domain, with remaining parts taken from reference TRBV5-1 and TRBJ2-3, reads KAGVTQTPRYLIKTRGQQVTLSCSPISGHRSVSWYQQTPGQGLQFLFEYFSETQRNKGNFPGRFSGRQFSNSRSEMNVSTLELGDSALYLCASSYGGFGGTDTQYFGPGTRLTVL.

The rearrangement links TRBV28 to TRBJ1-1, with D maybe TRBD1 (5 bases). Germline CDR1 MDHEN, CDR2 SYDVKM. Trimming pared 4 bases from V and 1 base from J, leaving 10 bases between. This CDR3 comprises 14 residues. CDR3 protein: CASSWAGRNTEAFF. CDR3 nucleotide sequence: TGTGCCAGCAGTTGGGCGGGGCGGAACACTGAAGCTTTCTTT.